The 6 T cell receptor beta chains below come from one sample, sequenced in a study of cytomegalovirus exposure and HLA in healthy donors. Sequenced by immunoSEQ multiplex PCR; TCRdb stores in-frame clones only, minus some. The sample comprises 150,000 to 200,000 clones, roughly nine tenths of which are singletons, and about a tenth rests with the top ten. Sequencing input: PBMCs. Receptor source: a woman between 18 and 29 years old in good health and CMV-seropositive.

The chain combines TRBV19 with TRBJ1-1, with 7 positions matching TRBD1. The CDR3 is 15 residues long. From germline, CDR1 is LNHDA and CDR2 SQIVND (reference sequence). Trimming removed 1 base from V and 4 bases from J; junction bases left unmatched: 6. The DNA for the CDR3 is TGTGCCAGTAGTATAGTGCCCGCAGGGGGCACTGAAGCTTTCTTT. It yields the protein CASSIVPAGGTEAFF.

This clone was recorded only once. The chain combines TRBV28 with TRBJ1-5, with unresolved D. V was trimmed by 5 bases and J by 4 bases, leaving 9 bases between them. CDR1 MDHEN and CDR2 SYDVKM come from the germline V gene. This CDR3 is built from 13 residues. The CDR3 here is CASSPYRNQPQHF. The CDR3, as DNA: TGTGCCAGCAGTCCGTACAGAAATCAGCCCCAGCATTTT.

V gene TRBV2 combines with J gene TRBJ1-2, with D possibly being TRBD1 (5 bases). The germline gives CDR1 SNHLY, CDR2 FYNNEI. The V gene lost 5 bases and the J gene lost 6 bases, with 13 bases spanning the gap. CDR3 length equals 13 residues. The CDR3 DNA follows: TGTGCCAGCAGTTTTTGGGGGGAGAATGGCTACACCTTC. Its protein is CASSFWGENGYTF.

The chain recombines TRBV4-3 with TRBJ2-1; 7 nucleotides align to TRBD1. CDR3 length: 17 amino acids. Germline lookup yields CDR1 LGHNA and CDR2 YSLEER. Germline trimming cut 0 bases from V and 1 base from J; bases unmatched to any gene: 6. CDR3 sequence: CASSQDSAGGSYNEQFF. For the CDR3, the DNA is TGCGCCAGCAGCCAAGATAGCGCAGGGGGATCCTACAATGAGCAGTTCTTC.

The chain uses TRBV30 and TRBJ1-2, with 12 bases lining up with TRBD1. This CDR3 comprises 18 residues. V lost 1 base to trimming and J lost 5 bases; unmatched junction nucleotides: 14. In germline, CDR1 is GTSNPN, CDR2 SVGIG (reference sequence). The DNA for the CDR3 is TGTGCCTGGAGTGCTCTCGTGGGAGGGACAGGGGGCGGATATGGCTACACCTTC. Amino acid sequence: CAWSALVGGTGGGYGYTF.

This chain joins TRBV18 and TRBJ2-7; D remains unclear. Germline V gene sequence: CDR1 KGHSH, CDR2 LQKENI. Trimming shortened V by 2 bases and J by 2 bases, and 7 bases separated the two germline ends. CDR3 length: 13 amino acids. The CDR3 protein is CASSPAVTYEQYF. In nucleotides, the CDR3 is TGTGCCAGCTCACCAGCAGTTACCTACGAGCAGTACTTC. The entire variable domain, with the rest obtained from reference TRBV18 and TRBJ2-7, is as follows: NAGVMQNPRHLVRRRGQEARLRCSPMKGHSHVYWYRQLPEEGLKFMVYLQKENIIDESGMPKERFSAEFPKEGPSILRIQQVVRGDSAAYFCASSPAVTYEQYFGPGTRLTVT.